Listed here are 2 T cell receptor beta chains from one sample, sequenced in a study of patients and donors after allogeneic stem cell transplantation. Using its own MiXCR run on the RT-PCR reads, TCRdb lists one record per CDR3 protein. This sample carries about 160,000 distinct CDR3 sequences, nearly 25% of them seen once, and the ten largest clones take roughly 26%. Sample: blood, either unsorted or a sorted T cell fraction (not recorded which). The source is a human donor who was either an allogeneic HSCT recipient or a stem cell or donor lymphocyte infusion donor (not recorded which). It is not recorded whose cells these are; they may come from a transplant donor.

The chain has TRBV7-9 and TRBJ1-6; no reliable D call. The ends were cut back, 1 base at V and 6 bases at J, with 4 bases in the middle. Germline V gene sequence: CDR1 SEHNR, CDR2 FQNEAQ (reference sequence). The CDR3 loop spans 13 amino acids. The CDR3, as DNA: TGTGCCAGCAGCTTAGGCCTTAATTCACCCCTCCACTTT. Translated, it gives CASSLGLNSPLHF. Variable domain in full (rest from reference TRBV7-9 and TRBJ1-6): DTGVSQNPRHKITKRGQNVTFRCDPISEHNRLYWYRQTLGQGPEFLTYFQNEAQLEKSRLLSDRFSAERPKGSFSTLEIQRTEQGDSAMYLCASSLGLNSPLHFGNGTRLTVT.

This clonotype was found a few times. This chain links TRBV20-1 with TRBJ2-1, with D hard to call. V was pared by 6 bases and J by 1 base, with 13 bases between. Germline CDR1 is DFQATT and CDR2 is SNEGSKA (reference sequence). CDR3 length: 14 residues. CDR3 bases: TGCAGTGCCCGTCCGGCGAGGTCCTACAATGAGCAGTTCTTC. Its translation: CSARPARSYNEQFF.